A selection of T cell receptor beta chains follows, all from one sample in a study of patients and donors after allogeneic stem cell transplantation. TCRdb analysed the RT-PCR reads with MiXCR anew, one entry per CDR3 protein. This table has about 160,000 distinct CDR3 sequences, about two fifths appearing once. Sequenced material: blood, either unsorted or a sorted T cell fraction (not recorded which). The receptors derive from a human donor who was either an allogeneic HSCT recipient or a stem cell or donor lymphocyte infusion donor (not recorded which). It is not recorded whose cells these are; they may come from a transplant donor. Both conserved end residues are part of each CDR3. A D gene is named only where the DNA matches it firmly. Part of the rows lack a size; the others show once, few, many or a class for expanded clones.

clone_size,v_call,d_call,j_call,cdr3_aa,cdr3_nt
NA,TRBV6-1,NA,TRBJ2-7,CASSDPYEQYF,TGTGCCAGCAGTGACCCCTACGAGCAGTACTTC
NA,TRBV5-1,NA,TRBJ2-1,CASSMIFLGDEQFF,TGCGCCAGCAGCATGATCTTTCTGGGCGATGAGCAGTTCTTC
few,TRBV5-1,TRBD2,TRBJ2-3,CASSLAEAGGGDTQYF,TGCGCCAGCAGCTTGGCCGAAGCTGGGGGAGGGGATACGCAGTATTTT
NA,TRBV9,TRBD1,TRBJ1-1,CASSGNTGGGRRAFF,TGTGCCAGCAGCGGCAACACAGGGGGCGGCCGGCGGGCTTTCTTT
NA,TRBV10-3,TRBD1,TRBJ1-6,CAISFRGRGNSPLHF,TGTGCCATCAGCTTCAGGGGGCGCGGTAATTCACCCCTCCACTTT
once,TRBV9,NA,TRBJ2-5,CASSVRDEGAEYF,TGTGCCAGCAGCGTACGGGATGAAGGAGCCGAGTACTTC
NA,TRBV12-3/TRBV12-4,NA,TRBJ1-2,CASSLTGDLYGYTF,TGTGCCAGCAGTTTAACAGGCGACCTCTATGGCTACACCTTC
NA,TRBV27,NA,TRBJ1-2,CASSLSGSYGYTF,TGTGCCAGCAGTTTATCAGGGAGCTATGGCTACACCTTC
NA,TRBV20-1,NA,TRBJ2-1,CSARDSRPSESYNEQFF,TGCAGTGCTAGAGATTCCCGGCCTAGCGAAAGCTACAATGAGCAGTTCTTC
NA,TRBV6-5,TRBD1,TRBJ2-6,CASSSPGGLPPGANVLTF,TGTGCCAGCAGTTCCCCAGGGGGCCTTCCCCCTGGGGCCAACGTCCTGACTTTC
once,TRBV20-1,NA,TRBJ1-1,CSASVPETGNTEAFF,TGCAGTGCTAGTGTCCCAGAGACCGGGAACACTGAAGCTTTCTTT
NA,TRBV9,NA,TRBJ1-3,CASSAGSGGNTIYF,TGTGCCAGCAGTGCAGGGTCGGGTGGAAACACCATATATTTT
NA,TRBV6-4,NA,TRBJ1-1,CASMTGQAAVDEAFF,TGTGCCAGCATGACGGGGCAGGCGGCGGTGGATGAAGCTTTCTTT
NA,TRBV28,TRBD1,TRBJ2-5,CASNLGTAEIQYF,TGTGCCAGCAATCTCGGGACAGCGGAGATCCAGTACTTC
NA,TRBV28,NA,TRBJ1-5,CASRQQGGQPQHF,TGTGCCAGCAGACAACAGGGAGGTCAGCCCCAGCATTTT
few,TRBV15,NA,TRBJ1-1,CATSRGLQDLNTEAFF,TGTGCCACCAGCAGAGGTTTACAGGACCTGAACACTGAAGCTTTCTTT
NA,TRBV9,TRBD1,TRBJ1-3,CASSVGQGSGNTIYF,TGTGCCAGCAGCGTGGGACAGGGCTCCGGAAACACCATATATTTT
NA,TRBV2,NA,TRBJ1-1,CASSGGLYTEAFF,TGTGCCAGCAGCGGAGGGCTATACACTGAAGCTTTCTTT
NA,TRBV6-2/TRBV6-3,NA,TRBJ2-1,CASSYWVQGLDNEQLF,TGTGCCAGCAGTTACTGGGTACAAGGATTAGACAATGAGCAGCTCTTC
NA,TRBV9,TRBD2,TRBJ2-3,CASSPRLATEADTQYF,TGTGCCAGCAGCCCCCGACTAGCCACTGAGGCAGATACGCAGTATTTT
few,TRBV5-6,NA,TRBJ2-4,CASSFTGAKNIQYF,TGTGCCAGCAGCTTTACAGGAGCCAAAAACATTCAGTACTTC
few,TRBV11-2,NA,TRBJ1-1,CASSLVRETEAFF,TGTGCCAGCAGCTTGGTGAGGGAGACTGAAGCTTTCTTT
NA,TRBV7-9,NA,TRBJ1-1,CASSVDYRLNTEAFF,TGTGCCAGCAGCGTAGACTACAGGCTGAACACTGAAGCTTTCTTT
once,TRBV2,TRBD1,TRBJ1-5,CASTDREYQPQHF,TGTGCCAGCACGGACAGGGAGTATCAGCCCCAGCATTTT
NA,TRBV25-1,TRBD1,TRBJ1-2,CASSDPGERDRVYGYTF,TGTGCCAGCAGTGACCCGGGGGAGCGGGACAGGGTGTATGGCTACACCTTC
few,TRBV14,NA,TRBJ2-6,CASSQGVSGSGANVLTF,TGTGCCAGCAGCCAAGGGGTATCTGGCTCTGGGGCCAACGTCCTGACTTTC
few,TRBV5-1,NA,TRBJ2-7,CASSIGGDEQYF,TGCGCCAGCAGCATAGGAGGGGACGAGCAGTACTTC
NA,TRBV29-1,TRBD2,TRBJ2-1,CSAWTSAYNEQFF,TGCAGCGCCTGGACTAGCGCATACAATGAGCAGTTCTTC
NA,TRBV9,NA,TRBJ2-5,CASSHRAEGMETQYF,TGTGCCAGCAGCCATAGAGCGGAGGGAATGGAGACCCAGTACTTC
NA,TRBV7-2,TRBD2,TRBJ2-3,CASSLFVAGAQADTQYF,TGTGCCAGCAGCTTGTTTGTAGCGGGGGCCCAGGCAGATACGCAGTATTTT
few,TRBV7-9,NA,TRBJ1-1,CASSSSLWARTEAFF,TGTGCCAGCAGCTCGTCCTTGTGGGCGCGGACTGAAGCTTTCTTT
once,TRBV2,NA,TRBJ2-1,CASIEQGYNEQFF,TGTGCCAGCATCGAACAGGGTTACAATGAGCAGTTCTTC
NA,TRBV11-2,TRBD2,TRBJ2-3,CASSSGLAYSTDTQYF,TGTGCCAGCAGCTCCGGACTAGCCTACAGCACAGATACGCAGTATTTT
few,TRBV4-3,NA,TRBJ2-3,CASSQDWAGPTDTQYF,TGCGCCAGCAGCCAAGATTGGGCAGGGCCCACAGATACGCAGTATTTT
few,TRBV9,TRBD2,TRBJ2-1,CASSSLAGEPTNEQFF,TGTGCCAGCAGCTCCCTAGCGGGGGAGCCCACCAATGAGCAGTTCTTC
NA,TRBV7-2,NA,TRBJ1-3,CASSLGPGSGNTIYF,TGTGCCAGCAGCTTGGGCCCAGGCTCTGGAAACACCATATATTTT
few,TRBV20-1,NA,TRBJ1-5,CSAREGSNQPQHF,TGCAGTGCTAGGGAGGGAAGCAATCAGCCCCAGCATTTT
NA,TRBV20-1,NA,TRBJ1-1,CSAAGNTEAFF,TGCAGTGCCGCGGGGAACACTGAAGCTTTCTTT